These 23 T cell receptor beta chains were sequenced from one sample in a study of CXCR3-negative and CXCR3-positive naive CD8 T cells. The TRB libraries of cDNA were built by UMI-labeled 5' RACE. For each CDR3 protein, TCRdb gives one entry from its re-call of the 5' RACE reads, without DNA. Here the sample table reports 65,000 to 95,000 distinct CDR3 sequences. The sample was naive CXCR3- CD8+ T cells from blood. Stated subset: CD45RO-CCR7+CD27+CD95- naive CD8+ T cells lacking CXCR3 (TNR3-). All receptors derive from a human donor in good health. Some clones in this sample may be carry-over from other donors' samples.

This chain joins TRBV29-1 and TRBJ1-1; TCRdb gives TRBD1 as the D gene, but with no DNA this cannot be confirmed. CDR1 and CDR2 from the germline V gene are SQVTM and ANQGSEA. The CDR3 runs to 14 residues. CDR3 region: CSVRTGGDLSEAFF. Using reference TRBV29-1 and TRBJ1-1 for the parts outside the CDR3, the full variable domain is SAVISQKPSRDICQRGTSLTIQCQVDSQVTMMFWYRQQPGQSLTLIATANQGSEATYESGFVIDKFPISRPNLTFSTLTVSNMSPEDSSIYLCSVRTGGDLSEAFFGQGTRLTVV.

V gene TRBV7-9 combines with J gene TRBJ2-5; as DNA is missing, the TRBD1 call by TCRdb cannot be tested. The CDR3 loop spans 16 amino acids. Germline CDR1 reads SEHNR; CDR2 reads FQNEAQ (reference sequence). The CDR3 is CASSSPGQGNGQTQYF. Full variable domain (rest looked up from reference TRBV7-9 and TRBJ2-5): DTGVSQNPRHKITKRGQNVTFRCDPISEHNRLYWYRQTLGQGPEFLTYFQNEAQLEKSRLLSDRFSAERPKGSFSTLEIQRTEQGDSAMYLCASSSPGQGNGQTQYFGPGTRLLVL.

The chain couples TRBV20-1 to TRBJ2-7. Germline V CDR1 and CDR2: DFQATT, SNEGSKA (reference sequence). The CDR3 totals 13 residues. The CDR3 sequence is CSARTFRPYEQYF.

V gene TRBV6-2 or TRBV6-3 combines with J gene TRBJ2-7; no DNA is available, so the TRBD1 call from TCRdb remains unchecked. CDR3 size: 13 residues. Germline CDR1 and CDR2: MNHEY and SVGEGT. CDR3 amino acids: CASSYKGIVEQYF.

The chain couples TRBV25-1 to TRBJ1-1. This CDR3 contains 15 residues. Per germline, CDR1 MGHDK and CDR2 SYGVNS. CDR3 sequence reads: CASSGWEIGDTEAFF.

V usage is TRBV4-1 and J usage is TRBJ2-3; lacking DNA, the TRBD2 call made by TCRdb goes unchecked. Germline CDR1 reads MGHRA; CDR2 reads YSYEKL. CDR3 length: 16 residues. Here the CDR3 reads CASSQGTSGSTDTQYF.

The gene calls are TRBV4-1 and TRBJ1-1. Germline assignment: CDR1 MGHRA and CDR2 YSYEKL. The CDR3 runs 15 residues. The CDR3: CASSQEWTVNTEAFF.

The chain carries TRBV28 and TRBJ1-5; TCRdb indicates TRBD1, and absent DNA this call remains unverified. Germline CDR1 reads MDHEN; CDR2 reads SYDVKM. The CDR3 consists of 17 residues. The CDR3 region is CASSWTGGPYSNQPQHF.

The CDR3 spells CATKQDSSYNEQFF. V usage is TRBV10-3 and J usage is TRBJ2-1; as DNA is missing, the TRBD1 call by TCRdb cannot be tested. The CDR3 totals 14 residues. Germline V lookup: CDR1 ENHRY, CDR2 SYGVKD.

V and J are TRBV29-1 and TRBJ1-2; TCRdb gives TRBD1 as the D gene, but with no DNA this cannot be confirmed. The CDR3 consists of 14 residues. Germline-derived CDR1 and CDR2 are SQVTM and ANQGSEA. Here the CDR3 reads CSVEDGRGNYGYTF.

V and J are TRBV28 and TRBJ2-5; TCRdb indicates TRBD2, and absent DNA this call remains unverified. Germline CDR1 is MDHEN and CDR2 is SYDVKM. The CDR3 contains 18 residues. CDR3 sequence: CASSLHVGTSVWGETQYF.

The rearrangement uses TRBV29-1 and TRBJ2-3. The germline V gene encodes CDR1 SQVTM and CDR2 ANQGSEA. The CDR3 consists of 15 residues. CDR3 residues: CSVEEFRTNTDTQYF.

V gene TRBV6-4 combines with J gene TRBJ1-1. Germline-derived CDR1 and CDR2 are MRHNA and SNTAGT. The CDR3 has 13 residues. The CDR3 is CATGGGRDTEAFF.

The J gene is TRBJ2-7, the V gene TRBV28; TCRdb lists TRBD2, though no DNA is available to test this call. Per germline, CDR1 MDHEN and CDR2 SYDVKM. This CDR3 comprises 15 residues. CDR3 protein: CASSLLRRTSYEQYF.

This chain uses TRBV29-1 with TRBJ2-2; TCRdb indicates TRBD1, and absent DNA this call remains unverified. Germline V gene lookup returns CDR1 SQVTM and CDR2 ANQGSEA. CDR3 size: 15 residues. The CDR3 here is CSVEAGDRNTGELFF.

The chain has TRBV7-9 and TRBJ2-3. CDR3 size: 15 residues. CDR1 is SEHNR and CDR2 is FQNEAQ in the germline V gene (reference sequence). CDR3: CASSVSAKTADTQYF.

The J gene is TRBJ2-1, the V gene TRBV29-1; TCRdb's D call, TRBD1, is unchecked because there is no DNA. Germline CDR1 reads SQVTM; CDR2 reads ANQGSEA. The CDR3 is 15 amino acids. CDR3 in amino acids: CSVETGGEIYNEQFF.

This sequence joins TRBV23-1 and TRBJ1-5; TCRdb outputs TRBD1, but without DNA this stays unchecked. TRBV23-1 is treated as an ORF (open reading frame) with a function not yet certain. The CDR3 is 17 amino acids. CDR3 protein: CASSQWWARDRGQPQHF.

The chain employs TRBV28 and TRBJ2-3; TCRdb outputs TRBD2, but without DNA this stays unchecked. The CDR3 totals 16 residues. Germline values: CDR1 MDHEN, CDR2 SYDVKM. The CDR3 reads CASSLPLAGDTDTQYF.

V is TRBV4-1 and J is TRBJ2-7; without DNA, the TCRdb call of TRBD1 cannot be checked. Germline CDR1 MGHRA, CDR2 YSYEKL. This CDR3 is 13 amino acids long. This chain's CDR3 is CASSPGTVDEQYF.

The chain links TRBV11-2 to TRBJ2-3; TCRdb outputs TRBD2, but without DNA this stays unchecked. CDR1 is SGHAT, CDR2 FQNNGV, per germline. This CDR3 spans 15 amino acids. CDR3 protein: CASSFSGGSGDTQYF.

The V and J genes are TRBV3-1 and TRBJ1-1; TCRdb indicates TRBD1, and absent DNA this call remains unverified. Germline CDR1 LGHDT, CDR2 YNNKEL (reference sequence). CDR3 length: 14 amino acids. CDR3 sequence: CASSENPGHPEAFF.

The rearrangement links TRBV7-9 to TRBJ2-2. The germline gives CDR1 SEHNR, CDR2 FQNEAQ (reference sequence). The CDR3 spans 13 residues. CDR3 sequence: CASSFGTPGELLF.